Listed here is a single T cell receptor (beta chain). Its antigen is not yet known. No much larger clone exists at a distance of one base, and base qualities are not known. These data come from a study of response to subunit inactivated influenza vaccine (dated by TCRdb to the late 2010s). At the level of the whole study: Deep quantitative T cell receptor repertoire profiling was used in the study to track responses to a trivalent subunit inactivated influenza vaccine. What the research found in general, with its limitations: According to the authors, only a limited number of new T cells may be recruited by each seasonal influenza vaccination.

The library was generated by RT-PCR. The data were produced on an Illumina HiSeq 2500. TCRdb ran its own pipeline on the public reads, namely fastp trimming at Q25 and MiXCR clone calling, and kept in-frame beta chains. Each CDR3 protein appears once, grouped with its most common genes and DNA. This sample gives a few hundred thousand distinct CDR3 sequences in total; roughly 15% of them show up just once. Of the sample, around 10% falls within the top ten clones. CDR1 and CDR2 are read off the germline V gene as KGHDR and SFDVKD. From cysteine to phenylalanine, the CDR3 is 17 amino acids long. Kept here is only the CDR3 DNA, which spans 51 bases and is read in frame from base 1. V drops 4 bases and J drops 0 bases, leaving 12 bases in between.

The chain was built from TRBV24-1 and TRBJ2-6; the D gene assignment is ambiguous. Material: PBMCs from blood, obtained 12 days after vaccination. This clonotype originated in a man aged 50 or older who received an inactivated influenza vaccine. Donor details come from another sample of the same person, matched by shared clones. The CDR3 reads CATSDSLGSSGANVLTF. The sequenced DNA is TGTGCCACCAGTGACTCTCTCGGCAGCTCTGGGGCCAACGTCCTGACTTTC.